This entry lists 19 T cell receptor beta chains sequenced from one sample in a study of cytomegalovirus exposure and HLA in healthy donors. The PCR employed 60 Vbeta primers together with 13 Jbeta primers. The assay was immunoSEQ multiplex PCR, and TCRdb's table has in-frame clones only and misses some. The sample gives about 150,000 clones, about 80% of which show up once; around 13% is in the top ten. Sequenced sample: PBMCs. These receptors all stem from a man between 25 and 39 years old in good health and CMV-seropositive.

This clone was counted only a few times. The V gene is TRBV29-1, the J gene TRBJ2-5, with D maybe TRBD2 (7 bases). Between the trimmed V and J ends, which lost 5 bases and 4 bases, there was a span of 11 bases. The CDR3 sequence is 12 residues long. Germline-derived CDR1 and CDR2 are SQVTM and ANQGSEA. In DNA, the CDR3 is TGCAGCGTTACAGGGAGGGGAGAGACCCAGTACTTC. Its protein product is CSVTGRGETQYF.

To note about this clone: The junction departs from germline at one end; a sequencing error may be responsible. CDR3 DNA sequence: TGTGCTAGCAGCCCAGGACTAGCGGAGACGCGTGAGCAGTTCTTC. It specifies CASSPGLAETREQFF. The chain combines TRBV7-7 with TRBJ2-1, with 10 nucleotides matching TRBD2. CDR3 length: 15 amino acids. Germline values: CDR1 SSHAT, CDR2 FNYEAQ (reference sequence).

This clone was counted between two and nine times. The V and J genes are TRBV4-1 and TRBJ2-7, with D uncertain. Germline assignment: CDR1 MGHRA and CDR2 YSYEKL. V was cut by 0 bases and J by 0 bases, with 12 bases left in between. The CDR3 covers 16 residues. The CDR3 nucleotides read TGCGCCAGCAGCCAAGATTTTGCTGCGAGCTCCTACGAGCAGTACTTC. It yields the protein CASSQDFAASSYEQYF.

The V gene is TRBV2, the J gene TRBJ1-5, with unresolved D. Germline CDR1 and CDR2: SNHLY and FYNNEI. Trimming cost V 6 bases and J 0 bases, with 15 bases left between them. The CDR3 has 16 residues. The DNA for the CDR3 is TGTGCCAGCAGCCCCCCCCGTACTTATAGCAATCAGCCCCAGCATTTT. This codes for CASSPPRTYSNQPQHF. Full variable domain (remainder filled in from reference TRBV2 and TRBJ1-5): EPEVTQTPSHQVTQMGQEVILRCVPISNHLYFYWYRQILGQKVEFLVSFYNNEISEKSEIFDDQFSVERPDGSNFTLKIRSTKLEDSAMYFCASSPPRTYSNQPQHFGDGTRLSIL.

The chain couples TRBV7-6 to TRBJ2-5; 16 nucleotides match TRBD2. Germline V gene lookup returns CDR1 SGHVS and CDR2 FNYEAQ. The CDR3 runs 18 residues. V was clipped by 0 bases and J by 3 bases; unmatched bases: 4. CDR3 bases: TGTGCCAGCAGCTTAGCTCCAGGGACTAGCGGGAGGGAAGAGACCCAGTACTTC. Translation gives CASSLAPGTSGREETQYF. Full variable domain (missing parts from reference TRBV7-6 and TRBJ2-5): GAGVSQSPRYKVTKRGQDVALRCDPISGHVSLYWYRQALGQGPEFLTYFNYEAQQDKSGLPNDRFSAERPEGSISTLTIQRTEQRDSAMYRCASSLAPGTSGREETQYFGPGTRLLVL.

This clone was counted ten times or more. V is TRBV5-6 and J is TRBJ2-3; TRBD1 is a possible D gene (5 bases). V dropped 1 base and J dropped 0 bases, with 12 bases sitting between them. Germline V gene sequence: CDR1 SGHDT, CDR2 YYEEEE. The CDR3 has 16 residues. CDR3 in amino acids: CASSLSNRRSTDTQYF. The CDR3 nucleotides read TGTGCCAGCAGCTTGTCGAACAGGAGAAGCACAGATACGCAGTATTTT.

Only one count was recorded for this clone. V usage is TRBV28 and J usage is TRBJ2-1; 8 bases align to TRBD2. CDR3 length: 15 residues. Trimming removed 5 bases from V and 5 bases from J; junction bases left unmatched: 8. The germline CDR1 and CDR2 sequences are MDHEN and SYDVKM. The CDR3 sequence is CASSPGSSGNNEQFF. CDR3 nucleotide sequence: TGTGCCAGCAGTCCCGGGAGTAGCGGGAACAATGAGCAGTTCTTC.

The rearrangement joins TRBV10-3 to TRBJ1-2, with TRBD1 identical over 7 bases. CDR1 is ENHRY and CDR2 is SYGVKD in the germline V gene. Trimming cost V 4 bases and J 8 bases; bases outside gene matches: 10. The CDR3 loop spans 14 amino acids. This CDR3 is CAISGDRVMGGYTF. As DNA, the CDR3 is TGTGCCATCAGTGGCGACAGGGTGATGGGAGGCTACACCTTC.

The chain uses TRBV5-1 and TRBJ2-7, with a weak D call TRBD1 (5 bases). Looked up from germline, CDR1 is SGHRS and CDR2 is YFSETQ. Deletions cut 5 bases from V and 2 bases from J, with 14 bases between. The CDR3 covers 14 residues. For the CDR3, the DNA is TGCGCCAGCAGTGGGTCCACAGGTACCTACGAGCAGTACTTC. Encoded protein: CASSGSTGTYEQYF. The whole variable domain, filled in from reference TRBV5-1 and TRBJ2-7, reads KAGVTQTPRYLIKTRGQQVTLSCSPISGHRSVSWYQQTPGQGLQFLFEYFSETQRNKGNFPGRFSGRQFSNSRSEMNVSTLELGDSALYLCASSGSTGTYEQYFGPGTRLTVT.

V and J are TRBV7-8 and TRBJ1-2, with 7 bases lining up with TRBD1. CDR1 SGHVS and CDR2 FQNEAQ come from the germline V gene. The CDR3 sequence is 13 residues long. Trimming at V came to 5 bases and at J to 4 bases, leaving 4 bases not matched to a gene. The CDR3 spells CASSPGGLYGYTF. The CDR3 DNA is TGTGCCAGCAGCCCAGGGGGACTCTATGGCTACACCTTC.

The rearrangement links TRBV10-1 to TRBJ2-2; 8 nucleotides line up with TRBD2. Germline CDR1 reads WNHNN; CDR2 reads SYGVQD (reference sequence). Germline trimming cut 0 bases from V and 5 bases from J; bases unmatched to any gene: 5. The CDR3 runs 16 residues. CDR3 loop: CASSESVAGITGELFF. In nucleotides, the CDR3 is TGCGCCAGCAGTGAGTCAGTAGCGGGAATAACCGGGGAGCTGTTTTTT.

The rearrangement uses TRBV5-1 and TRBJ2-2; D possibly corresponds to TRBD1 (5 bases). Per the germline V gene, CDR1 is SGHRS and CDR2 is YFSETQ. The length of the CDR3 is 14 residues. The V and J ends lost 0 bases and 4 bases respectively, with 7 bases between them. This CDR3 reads CASSLGQLTGELFF. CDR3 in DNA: TGCGCCAGCAGCTTGGGACAGCTCACCGGGGAGCTGTTTTTT.

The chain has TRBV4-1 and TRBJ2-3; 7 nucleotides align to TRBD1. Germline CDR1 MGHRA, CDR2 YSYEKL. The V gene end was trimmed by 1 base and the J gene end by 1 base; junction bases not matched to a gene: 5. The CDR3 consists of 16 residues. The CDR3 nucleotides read TGCGCCAGCAGCCAAGTCGGACAGGTTCGCACAGATACGCAGTATTTT. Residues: CASSQVGQVRTDTQYF.

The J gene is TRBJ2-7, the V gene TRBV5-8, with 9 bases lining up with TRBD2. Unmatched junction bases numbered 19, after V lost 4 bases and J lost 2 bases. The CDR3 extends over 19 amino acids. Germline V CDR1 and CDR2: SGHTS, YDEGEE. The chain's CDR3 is CASSPGGGREGQSAYEQYF. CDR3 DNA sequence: TGTGCCAGCAGCCCGGGTGGTGGGCGGGAGGGCCAGAGCGCCTACGAGCAGTACTTC.

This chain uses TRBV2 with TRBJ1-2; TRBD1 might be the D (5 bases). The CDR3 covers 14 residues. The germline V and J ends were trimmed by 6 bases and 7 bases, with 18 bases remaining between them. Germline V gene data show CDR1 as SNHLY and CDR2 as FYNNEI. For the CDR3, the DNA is TGTGCCAGCAGAGAACGAGCATACAGGCGTGGCTACACCTTC. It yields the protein CASRERAYRRGYTF.

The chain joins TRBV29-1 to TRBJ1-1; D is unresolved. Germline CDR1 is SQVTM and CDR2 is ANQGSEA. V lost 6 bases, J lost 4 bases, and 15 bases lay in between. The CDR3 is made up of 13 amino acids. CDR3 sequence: CSVHQEIGTEAFF. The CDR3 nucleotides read TGCAGCGTCCACCAGGAAATTGGCACTGAAGCTTTCTTT.

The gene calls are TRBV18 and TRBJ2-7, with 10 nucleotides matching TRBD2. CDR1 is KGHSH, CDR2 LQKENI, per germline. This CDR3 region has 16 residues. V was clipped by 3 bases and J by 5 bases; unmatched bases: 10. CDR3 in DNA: TGTGCCAGCTCACCCCGTTCTAGCGGGAGTATCCACGAGCAGTACTTC. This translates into CASSPRSSGSIHEQYF.

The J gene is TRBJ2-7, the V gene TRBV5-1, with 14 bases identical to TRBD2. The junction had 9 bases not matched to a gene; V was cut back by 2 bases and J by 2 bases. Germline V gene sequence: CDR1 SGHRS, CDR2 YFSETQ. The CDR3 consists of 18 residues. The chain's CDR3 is CASSFGTSGSWDPYEQYF. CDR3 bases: TGCGCCAGCAGCTTTGGGACTAGCGGGAGCTGGGACCCCTACGAGCAGTACTTC.

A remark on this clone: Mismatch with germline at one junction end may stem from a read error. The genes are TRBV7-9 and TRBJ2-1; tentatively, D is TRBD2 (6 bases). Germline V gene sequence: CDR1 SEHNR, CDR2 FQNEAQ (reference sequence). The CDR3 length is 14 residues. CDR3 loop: CASSLEVFAGSSVF. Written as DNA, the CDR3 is TGTGCCAGCAGCTTAGAGGTTTTTGCGGGGAGCTCGGTCTTC.